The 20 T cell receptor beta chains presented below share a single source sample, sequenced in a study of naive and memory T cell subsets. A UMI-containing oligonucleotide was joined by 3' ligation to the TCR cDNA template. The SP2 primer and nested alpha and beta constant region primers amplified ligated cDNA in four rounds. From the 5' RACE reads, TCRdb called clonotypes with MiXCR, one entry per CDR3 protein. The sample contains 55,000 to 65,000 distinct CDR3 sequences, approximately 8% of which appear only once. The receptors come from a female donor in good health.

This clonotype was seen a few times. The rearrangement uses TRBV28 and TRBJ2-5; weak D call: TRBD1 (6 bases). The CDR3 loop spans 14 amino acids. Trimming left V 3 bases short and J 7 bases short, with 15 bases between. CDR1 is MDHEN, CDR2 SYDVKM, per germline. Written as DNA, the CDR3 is TGTGCCAGCAGTTTCAGGGGTCTCGTTGGGACCCAGTACTTC. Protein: CASSFRGLVGTQYF.

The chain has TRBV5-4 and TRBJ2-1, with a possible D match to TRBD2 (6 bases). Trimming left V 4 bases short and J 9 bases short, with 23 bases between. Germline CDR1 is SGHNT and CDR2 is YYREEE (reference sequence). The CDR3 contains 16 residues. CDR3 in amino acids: CASSPGSGGGVSEQFF. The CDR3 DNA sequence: TGTGCCAGCAGCCCTGGATCCGGGGGAGGAGTATCTGAGCAGTTCTTC.

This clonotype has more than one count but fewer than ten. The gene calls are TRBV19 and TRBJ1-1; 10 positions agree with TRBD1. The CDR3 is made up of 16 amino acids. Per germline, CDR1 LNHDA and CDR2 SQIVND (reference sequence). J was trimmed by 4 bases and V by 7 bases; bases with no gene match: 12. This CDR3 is CASKDRGRERSTEAFF. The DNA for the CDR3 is TGTGCCAGTAAAGACAGGGGGCGGGAGAGGAGCACTGAAGCTTTCTTT.

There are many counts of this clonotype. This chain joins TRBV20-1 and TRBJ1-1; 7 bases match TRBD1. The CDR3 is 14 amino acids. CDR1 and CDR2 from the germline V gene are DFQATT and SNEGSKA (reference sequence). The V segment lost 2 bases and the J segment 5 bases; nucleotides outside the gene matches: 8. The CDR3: CSARRPTGNTEAFF. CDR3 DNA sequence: TGCAGTGCTAGAAGACCGACAGGGAATACTGAAGCTTTCTTT.

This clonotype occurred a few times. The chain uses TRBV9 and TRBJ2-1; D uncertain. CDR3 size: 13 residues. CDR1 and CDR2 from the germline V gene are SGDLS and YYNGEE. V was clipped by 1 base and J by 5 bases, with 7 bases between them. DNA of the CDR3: TGTGCCAGCAGCGTACCTACTGACAATGAGCAGTTCTTC. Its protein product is CASSVPTDNEQFF.

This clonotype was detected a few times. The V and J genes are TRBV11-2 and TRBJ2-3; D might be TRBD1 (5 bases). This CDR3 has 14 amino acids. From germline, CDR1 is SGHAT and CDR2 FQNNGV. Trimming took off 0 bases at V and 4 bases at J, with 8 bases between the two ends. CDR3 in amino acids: CASSLDQGSDTQYF. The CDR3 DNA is TGTGCCAGCAGCTTAGATCAGGGATCAGATACGCAGTATTTT.

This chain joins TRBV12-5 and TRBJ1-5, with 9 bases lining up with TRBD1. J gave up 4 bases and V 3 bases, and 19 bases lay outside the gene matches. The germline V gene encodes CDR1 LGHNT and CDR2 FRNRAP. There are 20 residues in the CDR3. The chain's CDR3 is CASGFQADTLGQGRNQPQHF. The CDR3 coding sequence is TGTGCTAGTGGTTTTCAGGCCGATACCTTGGGACAGGGTCGTAATCAGCCCCAGCATTTT.

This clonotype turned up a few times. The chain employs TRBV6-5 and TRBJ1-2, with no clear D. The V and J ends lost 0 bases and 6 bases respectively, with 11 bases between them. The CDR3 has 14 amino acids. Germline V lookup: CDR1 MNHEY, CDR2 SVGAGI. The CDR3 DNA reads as TGTGCCAGCAGTTACTCGTTTGCGGGGAATGGCTACACCTTC. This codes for CASSYSFAGNGYTF.

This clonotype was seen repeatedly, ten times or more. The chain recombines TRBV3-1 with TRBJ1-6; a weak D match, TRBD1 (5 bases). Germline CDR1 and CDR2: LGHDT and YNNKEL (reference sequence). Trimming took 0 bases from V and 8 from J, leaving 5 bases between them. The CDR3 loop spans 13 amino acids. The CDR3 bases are TGTGCCAGCAGCCAAGACAGGGATTCACCCCTCCACTTT. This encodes CASSQDRDSPLHF.

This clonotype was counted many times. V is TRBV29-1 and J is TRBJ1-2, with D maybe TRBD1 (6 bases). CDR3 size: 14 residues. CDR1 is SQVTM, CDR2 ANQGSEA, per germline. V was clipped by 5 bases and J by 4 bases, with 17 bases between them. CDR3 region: CSVPGAERSYGYTF. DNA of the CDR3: TGCAGCGTTCCAGGGGCTGAAAGGTCCTATGGCTACACCTTC.

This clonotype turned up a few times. CDR3 residues: CASSESGMDEQFF. The DNA for the CDR3 is TGTGCCAGCAGTGAAAGCGGGATGGATGAGCAGTTCTTC. This rearrangement joins TRBV25-1 to TRBJ2-1; 7 bases agree with TRBD2. Germline CDR1 reads MGHDK; CDR2 reads SYGVNS. This CDR3 is built from 13 residues. The V segment lost 2 bases and the J segment 8 bases; nucleotides outside the gene matches: 3.

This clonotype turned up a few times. This CDR3 is CASSVDRDYGYTF. The CDR3 region has the DNA TGTGCCAGCAGCGTTGACAGGGATTATGGCTACACCTTC. The rearrangement links TRBV5-4 to TRBJ1-2; 7 bases align to TRBD1. CDR1 and CDR2 (germline): SGHNT, YYREEE (reference sequence). V dropped 4 bases and J dropped 5; count of bases not matched to a gene: 5. The CDR3 totals 13 residues.

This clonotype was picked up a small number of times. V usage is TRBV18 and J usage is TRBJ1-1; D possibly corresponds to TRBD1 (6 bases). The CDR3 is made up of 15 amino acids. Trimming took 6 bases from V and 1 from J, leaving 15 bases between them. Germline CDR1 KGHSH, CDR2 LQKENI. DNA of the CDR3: TGTGCCAGCTCCATGGGACATATTAAGAACACTGAAGCTTTCTTT. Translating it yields CASSMGHIKNTEAFF.

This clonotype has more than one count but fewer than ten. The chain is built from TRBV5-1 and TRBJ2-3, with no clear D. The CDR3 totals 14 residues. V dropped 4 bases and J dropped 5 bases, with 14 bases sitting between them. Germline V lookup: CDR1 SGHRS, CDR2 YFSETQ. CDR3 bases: TGCGCCAGCAGCAGCCGAGGTCCAAAAGATACGCAGTATTTT. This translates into CASSSRGPKDTQYF. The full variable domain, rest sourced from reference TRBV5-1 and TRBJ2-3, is KAGVTQTPRYLIKTRGQQVTLSCSPISGHRSVSWYQQTPGQGLQFLFEYFSETQRNKGNFPGRFSGRQFSNSRSEMNVSTLELGDSALYLCASSSRGPKDTQYFGPGTRLTVL.

The CDR3 reads CASSPTVSSYEQYF. CDR3 nucleotides: TGTGCCAGCAGCCCGACCGTAAGCTCCTACGAGCAGTACTTC. V usage is TRBV7-9 and J usage is TRBJ2-7; D is uncertain. Trimming stripped 5 bases from V and 0 bases from J, with 11 bases between. CDR1 is SEHNR and CDR2 is FQNEAQ in the germline V gene (reference sequence). CDR3 length: 14 amino acids.

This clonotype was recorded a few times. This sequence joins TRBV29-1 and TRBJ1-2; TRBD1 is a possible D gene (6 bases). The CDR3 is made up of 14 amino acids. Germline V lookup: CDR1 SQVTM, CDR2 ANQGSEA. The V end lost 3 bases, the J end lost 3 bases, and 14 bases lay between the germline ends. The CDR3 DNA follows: TGCAGCGTTGACGTACAGGGAAAGCACTATGGCTACACCTTC. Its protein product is CSVDVQGKHYGYTF.

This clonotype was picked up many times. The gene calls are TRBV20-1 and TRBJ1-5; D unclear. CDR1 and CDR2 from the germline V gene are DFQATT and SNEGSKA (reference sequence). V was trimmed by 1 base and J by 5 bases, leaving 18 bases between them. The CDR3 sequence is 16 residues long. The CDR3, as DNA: TGCAGTGCTAGAGTAACGACCGCGGGAGGAGATCAGCCCCAGCATTTT. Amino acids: CSARVTTAGGDQPQHF.

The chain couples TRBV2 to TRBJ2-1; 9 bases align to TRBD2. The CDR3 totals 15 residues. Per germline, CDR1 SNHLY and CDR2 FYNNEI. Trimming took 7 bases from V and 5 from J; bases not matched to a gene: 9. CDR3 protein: CASNRGGAGDNEQFF. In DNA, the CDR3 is TGTGCCAGCAATCGCGGGGGGGCCGGAGACAATGAGCAGTTCTTC. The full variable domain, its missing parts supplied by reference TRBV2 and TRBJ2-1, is EPEVTQTPSHQVTQMGQEVILRCVPISNHLYFYWYRQILGQKVEFLVSFYNNEISEKSEIFDDQFSVERPDGSNFTLKIRSTKLEDSAMYFCASNRGGAGDNEQFFGPGTRLTVL.

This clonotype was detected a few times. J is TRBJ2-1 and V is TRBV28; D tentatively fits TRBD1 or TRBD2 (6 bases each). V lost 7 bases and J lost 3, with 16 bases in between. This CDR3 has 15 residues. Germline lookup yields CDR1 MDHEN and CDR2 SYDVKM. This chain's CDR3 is CASILTGGRYNEQFF. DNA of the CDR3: TGTGCCAGCATCCTTACTGGGGGGCGCTACAATGAGCAGTTCTTC. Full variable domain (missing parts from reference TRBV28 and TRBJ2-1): DVKVTQSSRYLVKRTGEKVFLECVQDMDHENMFWYRQDPGLGLRLIYFSYDVKMKEKGDIPEGYSVSREKKERFSLILESASTNQTSMYLCASILTGGRYNEQFFGPGTRLTVL.

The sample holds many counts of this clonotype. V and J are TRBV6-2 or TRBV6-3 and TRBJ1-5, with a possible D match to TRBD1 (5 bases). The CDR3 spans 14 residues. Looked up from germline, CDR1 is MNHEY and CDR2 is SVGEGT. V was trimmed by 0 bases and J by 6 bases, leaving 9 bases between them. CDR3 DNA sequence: TGTGCCAGCAGTTACTCGACCAGGGTTCAGCCCCAGCATTTT. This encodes CASSYSTRVQPQHF.